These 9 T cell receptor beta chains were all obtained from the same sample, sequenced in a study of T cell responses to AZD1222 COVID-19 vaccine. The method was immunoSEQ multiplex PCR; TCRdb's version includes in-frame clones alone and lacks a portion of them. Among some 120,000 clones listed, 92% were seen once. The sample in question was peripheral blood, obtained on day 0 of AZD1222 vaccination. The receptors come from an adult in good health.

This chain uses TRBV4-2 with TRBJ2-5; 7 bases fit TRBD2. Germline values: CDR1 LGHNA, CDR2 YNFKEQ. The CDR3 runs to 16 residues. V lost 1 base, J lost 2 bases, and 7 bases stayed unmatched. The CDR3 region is CASSQGGGNYQETQYF. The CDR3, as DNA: TGTGCCAGCAGCCAAGGGGGGGGGAATTATCAAGAGACCCAGTACTTC.

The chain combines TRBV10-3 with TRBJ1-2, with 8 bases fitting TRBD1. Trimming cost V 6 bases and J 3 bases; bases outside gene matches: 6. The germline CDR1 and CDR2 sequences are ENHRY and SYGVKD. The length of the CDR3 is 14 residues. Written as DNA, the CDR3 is TGTGCCATCAGCCGACAGGGGACGGACTATGGCTACACCTTC. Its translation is CAISRQGTDYGYTF.

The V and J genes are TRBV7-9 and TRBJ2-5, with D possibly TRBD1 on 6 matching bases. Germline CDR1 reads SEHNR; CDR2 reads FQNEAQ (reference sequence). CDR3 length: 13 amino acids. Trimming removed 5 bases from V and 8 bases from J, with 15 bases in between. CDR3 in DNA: TGTGCCAGCAGCGGTCACAGGGAGCGAACCCAGTACTTC. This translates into CASSGHRERTQYF.

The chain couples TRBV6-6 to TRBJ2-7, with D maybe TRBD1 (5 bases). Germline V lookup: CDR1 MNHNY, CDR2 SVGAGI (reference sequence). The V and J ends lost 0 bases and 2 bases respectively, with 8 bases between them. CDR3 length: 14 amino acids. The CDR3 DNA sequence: TGTGCCAGCAGTTACTCCTCCAGGGCCTACGAGCAGTACTTC. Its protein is CASSYSSRAYEQYF.

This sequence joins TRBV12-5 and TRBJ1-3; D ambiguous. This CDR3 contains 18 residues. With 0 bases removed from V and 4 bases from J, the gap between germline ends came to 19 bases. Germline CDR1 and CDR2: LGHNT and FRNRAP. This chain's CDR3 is CASGLVHFYPPRGNTIYF. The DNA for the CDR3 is TGTGCTAGTGGTTTGGTACATTTTTACCCGCCGCGGGGAAACACCATATATTTT. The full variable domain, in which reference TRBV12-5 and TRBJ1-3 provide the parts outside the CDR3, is DARVTQTPRHKVTEMGQEVTMRCQPILGHNTVFWYRQTMMQGLELLAYFRNRAPLDDSGMPKDRFSAEMPDATLATLKIQPSEPRDSAVYFCASGLVHFYPPRGNTIYFGEGSWLTVV.

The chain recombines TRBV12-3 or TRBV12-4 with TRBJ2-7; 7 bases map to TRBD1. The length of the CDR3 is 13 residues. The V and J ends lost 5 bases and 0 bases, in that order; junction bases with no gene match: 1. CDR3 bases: TGTGCCAGCAGTCGGGACAGCTCCTACGAGCAGTACTTC. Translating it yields CASSRDSSYEQYF.

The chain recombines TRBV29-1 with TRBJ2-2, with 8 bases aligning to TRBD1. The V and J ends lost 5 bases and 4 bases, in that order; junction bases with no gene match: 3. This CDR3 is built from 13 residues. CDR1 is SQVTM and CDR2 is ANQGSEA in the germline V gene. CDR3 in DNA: TGCAGCGTTATCGACAGGGGCACCGGGGAGCTGTTTTTT. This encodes CSVIDRGTGELFF.

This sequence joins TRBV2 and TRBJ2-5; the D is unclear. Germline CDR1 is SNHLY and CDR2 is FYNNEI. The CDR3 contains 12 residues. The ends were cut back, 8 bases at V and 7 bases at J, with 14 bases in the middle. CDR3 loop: CASGDRGRTQYF. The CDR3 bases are TGTGCCAGCGGGGATCGTGGGCGGACCCAGTACTTC.

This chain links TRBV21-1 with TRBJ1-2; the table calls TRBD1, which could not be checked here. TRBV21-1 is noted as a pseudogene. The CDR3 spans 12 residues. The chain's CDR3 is CASSSHRGGYTF. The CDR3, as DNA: TGTGCCAGCAGCTCACACAGGGGCGGCTACACCTTC.